This TCR beta chain appears in the sequencing data of a study of T cell changes during pregnancy in multiple sclerosis. Libraries were prepared by immunoSEQ multiplex PCR; TCRdb keeps only in-frame clonotypes and omits some of them. Of 85,000 to 100,000 clones in the sample, more than 85% were seen once. Germline CDR1 is SGHNT and CDR2 is YYREEE (reference sequence). This CDR3 contains 13 residues. V gave up 3 bases and J gave up 14 bases, with 17 bases separating them. The sequencing here drew on peripheral blood, taken in the first trimester of pregnancy. The V gene is TRBV5-4, the J gene TRBJ2-2; D may be TRBD2 (6 bases). The origin of this receptor is a female donor with multiple sclerosis, enrolled in a pregnancy study. The CDR3 DNA follows: TGTGCCAGCAGCTCGGGCGGGGCCAGCAAACTGTTTTTT. Residues: CASSSGGASKLFF.